One sample yielded the 21 T cell receptor beta chains listed below, sequenced in a study of cytomegalovirus exposure and HLA in healthy donors. Primers included in the PCR were 60 Vbeta and 13 Jbeta primers. Sequencing used immunoSEQ multiplex PCR; TCRdb keeps in-frame clones, though not all of them. The sample yields some 150,000 clones, approximately 80% seen once. The sample taken for sequencing was PBMCs. The receptors stem from a man between 35 and 55 years old in good health and CMV-seronegative.

The CDR3, as DNA: TGTGCCACCGCATTAGACCGGGTTTATAATTCACCCCTCCACTTT. Translating it yields CATALDRVYNSPLHF. The rearrangement links TRBV6-5 to TRBJ1-6; D ambiguous. Trimming removed 10 bases at V and 4 bases at J, with 17 bases between. The CDR3 is 15 amino acids. Germline assignment: CDR1 MNHEY and CDR2 SVGAGI.

In this sample, this clone turned up a few times. The chain employs TRBV4-1 and TRBJ2-7; D not certain. In germline, CDR1 is MGHRA, CDR2 YSYEKL. V was clipped by 0 bases and J by 3 bases, with 9 bases between them. This CDR3 spans 14 amino acids. The DNA of the CDR3 is TGCGCCAGCAGCCAAGAAAACATCGACTACGAGCAGTACTTC. Encoded protein: CASSQENIDYEQYF.

The gene calls are TRBV7-8 and TRBJ2-2, with D possibly matching TRBD1 (7 bases). The CDR3 sequence is 15 residues long. The germline V and J ends were trimmed by 3 bases and 5 bases, with 13 bases remaining between them. The germline CDR1 and CDR2 sequences are SGHVS and FQNEAQ. Here the CDR3 DNA reads TGTGCCAGCAGCTTTCAGGGGGGAAAGACCGGGGAGCTGTTTTTT. This sequence encodes CASSFQGGKTGELFF.

This clone was found a few times. The chain joins TRBV6-6 to TRBJ2-5; 13 positions match TRBD2. There are 15 residues in the CDR3. The ends lost 6 bases at V and 2 bases at J; junction bases unmatched: 3. Germline V lookup: CDR1 MNHNY, CDR2 SVGAGI (reference sequence). The CDR3 loop reads CASSLTSGGQETQYF. The CDR3 DNA reads TGTGCCAGCAGCCTGACTAGCGGGGGGCAAGAGACCCAGTACTTC.

This chain links TRBV6-5 with TRBJ2-7, with D tentatively TRBD1 (7 bases). CDR3 length equals 11 residues. Germline V lookup: CDR1 MNHEY, CDR2 SVGAGI. V was pared by 6 bases and J by 7 bases, with 10 bases between. The CDR3 DNA reads as TGTGCCAGCAGCCAGGGGGGAGAGCAGTACTTC. The encoded protein is CASSQGGEQYF.

J is TRBJ1-1 and V is TRBV7-2; the D is unclear. The CDR3 runs to 13 residues. V was cut by 5 bases and J by 2 bases, with 9 bases left in between. Germline V gives CDR1 SGHTA, CDR2 FQGNSA. Here the CDR3 DNA reads TGTGCCAGCAGCCCTTACATAAACACTGAAGCTTTCTTT. It specifies CASSPYINTEAFF.

This chain joins TRBV4-1 and TRBJ2-3; 8 bases map to TRBD2. V was clipped by 0 bases and J by 8 bases; unmatched bases: 10. There are 16 residues in the CDR3. The germline V gene encodes CDR1 MGHRA and CDR2 YSYEKL. CDR3 coding DNA: TGCGCCAGCAGCCAAGAGCCGGGGGGGCCTCTTAGTACGCAGTATTTT. Translating it yields CASSQEPGGPLSTQYF.

This clone was recorded only once. This chain joins TRBV4-2 and TRBJ2-5; 9 nucleotides align to TRBD1. CDR1 is LGHNA and CDR2 is YNFKEQ in the germline V gene. CDR3 length: 20 amino acids. Trimming removed 1 base from V and 4 bases from J; junction bases left unmatched: 19. CDR3 coding DNA: TGTGCCAGCAGCCAAGTTACAGGGGGCCATAGGGTAGGATCAAGAGAGACCCAGTACTTC. Its protein product is CASSQVTGGHRVGSRETQYF.

The chain joins TRBV5-4 to TRBJ1-2; 8 positions match TRBD1. Germline V gene lookup returns CDR1 SGHNT and CDR2 YYREEE (reference sequence). V lost 4 bases, J lost 4 bases, and 6 bases stayed unmatched. This CDR3 region has 14 residues. CDR3 region: CASSPRDRLYGYTF. DNA for the CDR3: TGTGCCAGCAGCCCCCGGGACAGGCTCTATGGCTACACCTTC. Full variable domain (outside the CDR3, taken from reference TRBV5-4 and TRBJ1-2): ETGVTQSPTHLIKTRGQQVTLRCSSQSGHNTVSWYQQALGQGPQFIFQYYREEENGRGNFPPRFSGLQFPNYSSELNVNALELDDSALYLCASSPRDRLYGYTFGSGTRLTVV.

The chain recombines TRBV10-3 with TRBJ2-1, with unresolved D. CDR3 length: 11 residues. Germline-derived CDR1 and CDR2 are ENHRY and SYGVKD. The V gene lost 5 bases and the J gene lost 10 bases, with 9 bases spanning the gap. The CDR3 reads CAISQAPEQFF. The DNA of the CDR3 is TGTGCCATCAGTCAGGCTCCGGAGCAGTTCTTC.

This clone was recorded a few times. The chain has TRBV25-1 and TRBJ2-3; 8 bases map to TRBD2. The CDR3 contains 15 residues. The germline CDR1 and CDR2 sequences are MGHDK and SYGVNS. The ends lost 5 bases at V and 4 bases at J; junction bases unmatched: 8. The CDR3 coding sequence is TGTGCCAGCAGTCAGGCGGGGGGCTCCTCAGATACGCAGTATTTT. Translating gives CASSQAGGSSDTQYF.

Here the CDR3 reads CASSHTRYEQYF. CDR3 nucleotides: TGTGCCAGCAGTCACACACGCTACGAGCAGTACTTC. V gene TRBV6-1 combines with J gene TRBJ2-7; D gene unclear. The V end was cut by 5 bases, the J end by 3 bases, with 8 bases between. Germline V lookup: CDR1 MNHNS, CDR2 SASEGT. This CDR3 comprises 12 residues.

This clone has just a few counts. This sample also contains other DNA sequences that code for the same CDR3. The gene calls are TRBV4-3 and TRBJ1-1, with 8 bases matching TRBD1. Germline-derived CDR1 and CDR2 are LGHNA and YSLEER. The CDR3 runs to 15 residues. With 0 bases clipped from V and 3 bases from J, the junction kept 3 bases outside the gene matches. CDR3 bases: TGCGCCAGCAGCCAAGATCAGGGGGCAGACACTGAAGCTTTCTTT. This encodes CASSQDQGADTEAFF.

The V and J genes are TRBV5-1 and TRBJ2-1, with 9 bases identical to TRBD2. V was clipped by 0 bases and J by 10 bases; unmatched bases: 8. Germline CDR1 is SGHRS and CDR2 is YFSETQ. The CDR3 extends over 15 amino acids. The CDR3 here is CASSLERGGAGEQFF. The CDR3 DNA sequence: TGCGCCAGCAGCTTGGAGCGCGGGGGGGCCGGGGAGCAGTTCTTC.

The chain joins TRBV2 to TRBJ2-2; no definite D call. Germline V lookup: CDR1 SNHLY, CDR2 FYNNEI. Trimming stripped 4 bases from V and 5 bases from J, with 8 bases between. The CDR3 runs 13 residues. CDR3 amino acids: CASSASKTGELFF. The CDR3, as DNA: TGTGCCAGCAGTGCGTCTAAGACCGGGGAGCTGTTTTTT.

This chain joins TRBV28 and TRBJ1-2, with D tentatively TRBD1 (6 bases). The CDR3 extends over 12 amino acids. Germline lookup yields CDR1 MDHEN and CDR2 SYDVKM. The ends were cut back, 9 bases at V and 7 bases at J, with 15 bases in the middle. The CDR3 protein is CASEAGGLGYTF. The CDR3 nucleotides are TGTGCCAGTGAGGCGGGGGGGCTTGGCTACACCTTC.

Here the CDR3 reads CASSQDGQDSYGYTF. CDR3 nucleotides: TGCGCCAGCAGCCAAGATGGGCAGGACTCCTATGGCTACACCTTC. This rearrangement joins TRBV4-1 to TRBJ1-2; D gene uncertain. Germline CDR1 is MGHRA and CDR2 is YSYEKL. The CDR3 contains 15 residues. Trimming pared 0 bases from V and 4 bases from J, leaving 12 bases between.

This chain joins TRBV5-6 and TRBJ1-2; 10 bases map to TRBD1. CDR1 is SGHDT and CDR2 is YYEEEE in the germline V gene. Trimming removed 2 bases from V and 8 bases from J; junction bases left unmatched: 3. The CDR3 is 13 amino acids. The CDR3 DNA sequence: TGTGCCAGCAGCTTCGACAGGGGGCAAGGCTACACCTTC. Protein sequence: CASSFDRGQGYTF.

The CDR3 is CASSKEFPVRHSNQPQHF. The CDR3 DNA is TGTGCCAGCAGCAAAGAATTCCCCGTAAGACATAGCAATCAGCCCCAGCATTTT. The V call is TRBV21-1, the J call TRBJ1-5; the table's D gene call, TRBD1, was not cross checked with the DNA. TRBV21-1 is marked as a pseudogene. The CDR3 totals 18 residues.

V is TRBV11-3 and J is TRBJ2-1; 13 nucleotides align to TRBD2. From germline, CDR1 is SGHNT and CDR2 YENEEA. The CDR3 covers 17 residues. With V trimmed by 8 bases and J by 2 bases, 9 bases remained unmatched. The CDR3 protein is CASSPSTSGGTYNEQFF. For the CDR3, the DNA is TGTGCCAGCTCCCCATCGACTAGCGGGGGGACCTACAATGAGCAGTTCTTC.

The chain is built from TRBV6-1 and TRBJ2-1; D not certain. Germline loops: CDR1 MNHNS, CDR2 SASEGT. The CDR3 has 11 amino acids. Trimming cost V 5 bases and J 10 bases, with 9 bases left between them. CDR3 region: CASSHPPEQFF. The CDR3 nucleotides are TGTGCCAGCAGTCATCCCCCCGAGCAGTTCTTC.